This T cell receptor (beta chain) originates from a study of regulatory T cells in long-lasting Graves disease. The study's findings and limits: There was favoring of TRBV28, TRBJ1-2 and TRBJ2-5 in persistent disease.

In building TCR beta libraries, iRepertoire HTBI primers were used together with Arm-PCR of CDR3 regions. In TCRdb, the multiplex PCR reads were re-called with MiXCR into one record per CDR3 protein. The profile covers some 370,000 distinct CDR3 sequences, with 20% to 25% appearing a single time and roughly 20% taken by the ten largest. The V segment lost 6 bases and the J segment 5 bases; nucleotides outside the gene matches: 6. The CDR3 is made up of 14 amino acids. This clonotype was found a few times. Antigen: not known. Time point meaning: persistent/refractory GD, antithyroid drugs over 5 years with positive TRAb. PBMC-extracted RNA yielded the TCR library.

This clonotype was obtained from a female donor with Graves disease. The sample was peripheral blood mononuclear cells (PBMCs), taken when the disease was refractory, from a patient treated with antithyroid drugs. This chain uses TRBV12-3 or TRBV12-4 with TRBJ1-5; 8 bases are a match to TRBD1. The CDR3 reads CASSRQGTYQPQHF. CDR3 bases: TGTGCCAGCAGCCGACAGGGGACGTATCAGCCCCAGCATTTT.